The 27 T cell receptor beta chains reported below all come from one sample, sequenced in a study of shared clonotypes between healthy human individuals. Sequenced by immunoSEQ multiplex PCR; TCRdb stores in-frame clones only, minus some. The sample carries a few million clones, 93% recorded once. The sample was naive CD4+ T cells from PBMCs. Noted subset: CD45RA+ positively selected. The source of these receptors is a man aged 18 to 30 in good health. Some clones in this sample may be carry-over from other donors' samples.

This rearrangement joins TRBV4-1 to TRBJ2-7; TRBD1 might be the D (6 bases). V lost 2 bases, J lost 0 bases, and 11 bases lay in between. CDR1 and CDR2 from the germline V gene are MGHRA and YSYEKL. The CDR3 runs 15 residues. The CDR3, as DNA: TGCGCCAGCAGCCAATTAGACAGGCCCTCCTACGAGCAGTACTTC. Protein: CASSQLDRPSYEQYF.

The chain recombines TRBV28 with TRBJ1-2; D unresolved. The CDR3 sequence is 14 residues long. Germline-derived CDR1 and CDR2 are MDHEN and SYDVKM. V was trimmed by 6 bases and J by 7 bases, leaving 18 bases between them. CDR3 in amino acids: CASSPVLRAGGYTF. The CDR3, as DNA: TGTGCCAGCAGCCCGGTTTTGAGGGCGGGTGGCTACACCTTC.

The V call is TRBV10-1, the J call TRBJ1-2; no clear D. In germline, CDR1 is WNHNN, CDR2 SYGVQD (reference sequence). CDR3 size: 12 residues. Deletions cut 3 bases from V and 4 bases from J, with 6 bases between. CDR3 sequence: CASSDSSYGYTF. As DNA, the CDR3 is TGCGCCAGCAGTGACTCCAGCTATGGCTACACCTTC.

The rearrangement joins TRBV28 to TRBJ2-5, with D unresolved. Near its end, the DNA agrees better with TRBJ2-7, so the J call may be wrong. The CDR3 has 12 amino acids. Germline CDR1 reads MDHEN; CDR2 reads SYDVKM. The DNA of the CDR3 is TGTGCCAGCAGTTACATCTCCTACGAGCAGTACTTC. Protein sequence: CASSYISYEQYF.

This clone was seen once. The J gene is TRBJ2-2, the V gene TRBV28; a weak D match, TRBD2 (7 bases). V was cut by 4 bases and J by 4 bases, with 19 bases left in between. The CDR3 covers 17 residues. The V gene's germline CDR1 is MDHEN and CDR2 SYDVKM. CDR3 loop: CASSSGGLSGGTGELFF. CDR3 coding DNA: TGTGCCAGCAGTTCCGGGGGGCTTTCCGGAGGCACCGGGGAGCTGTTTTTT.

Of note for this clone: The same CDR3 can be traced to other DNA sequences in this sample. The chain recombines TRBV28 with TRBJ2-2; D is unclear. V was trimmed by 4 bases and J by 5 bases, leaving 5 bases between them. The germline V gene encodes CDR1 MDHEN and CDR2 SYDVKM. The CDR3 spans 12 residues. CDR3 nucleotides: TGTGCCAGCAGTTCTGGGACCGGGGAGCTGTTTTTT. Its translation: CASSSGTGELFF. The full variable domain, completed using reference TRBV28 and TRBJ2-2, is DVKVTQSSRYLVKRTGEKVFLECVQDMDHENMFWYRQDPGLGLRLIYFSYDVKMKEKGDIPEGYSVSREKKERFSLILESASTNQTSMYLCASSSGTGELFFGEGSRLTVL.

The CDR3 protein is CASGAGHPYEQYF. CDR3 sequence (DNA): TGTGCCAGCGGTGCGGGACACCCCTACGAGCAGTACTTC. The chain carries TRBV2 and TRBJ2-7; D is tentatively TRBD1 or TRBD2 (6 bases each). The CDR3 consists of 13 residues. CDR1 and CDR2 from the germline V gene are SNHLY and FYNNEI. V gave up 8 bases and J gave up 2 bases, with 13 bases separating them.

V and J are TRBV18 and TRBJ2-2; the D is unclear. V lost 0 bases and J lost 7, with 12 bases in between. Germline V gene data show CDR1 as KGHSH and CDR2 as LQKENI. The CDR3 has 15 residues. CDR3 residues: CASSPPSSGSGELFF. Written as DNA, the CDR3 is TGTGCCAGCTCACCACCGAGCAGTGGAAGCGGGGAGCTGTTTTTT.

CDR3 nucleotide sequence: TGTGCCTGGAGTGAAACTCTGGGCGAGCAGTACTTC. Translation gives CAWSETLGEQYF. V and J are TRBV30 and TRBJ2-7; no firm D call. The V end was cut by 1 base, the J end by 6 bases, with 10 bases between. The CDR3 has 12 amino acids. Germline V gives CDR1 GTSNPN, CDR2 SVGIG (reference sequence). The whole variable domain, remainder taken from reference TRBV30 and TRBJ2-7, is SQTIHQWPATLVQPVGSPLSLECTVEGTSNPNLYWYRQAAGRGLQLLFYSVGIGQISSEVPQNLSASRPQDRQFILSSKKLLLSDSGFYLCAWSETLGEQYFGPGTRLTVT.

J is TRBJ2-7 and V is TRBV19, with unresolved D. CDR3 length: 13 residues. CDR1 is LNHDA and CDR2 is SQIVND in the germline V gene (reference sequence). The V gene lost 6 bases and the J gene lost 0 bases, with 9 bases spanning the gap. CDR3 bases: TGTGCCAGTAGGCCGCCGAGCTCCTACGAGCAGTACTTC. The encoded protein is CASRPPSSYEQYF.

The chain recombines TRBV7-9 with TRBJ1-1; D is uncertain. V gave up 1 base and J gave up 0 bases, with 12 bases separating them. This CDR3 is built from 16 residues. CDR1 is SEHNR and CDR2 is FQNEAQ in the germline V gene (reference sequence). CDR3 in DNA: TGTGCCAGCAGCTTAGGCCACATGGCCTTGAACACTGAAGCTTTCTTT. Amino acids: CASSLGHMALNTEAFF.

This chain links TRBV7-2 with TRBJ2-7; maybe TRBD1 (6 bases). CDR1 and CDR2 (germline): SGHTA, FQGNSA. The CDR3 is made up of 14 amino acids. Between the trimmed V and J ends, which lost 5 bases and 3 bases, there was a span of 14 bases. CDR3 bases: TGTGCCAGCAGCCGCCGGGACACTCACTACGAGCAGTACTTC. Residues: CASSRRDTHYEQYF.

The J gene is TRBJ1-5, the V gene TRBV2, with D perhaps matching TRBD1 (6 bases). The V gene's germline CDR1 is SNHLY and CDR2 FYNNEI. This CDR3 region has 15 residues. V was cut by 4 bases and J by 6 bases, with 16 bases left in between. The DNA for the CDR3 is TGTGCCAGCAGTGGAGTGAACAGGGTTGGTCAGCCCCAGCATTTT. Its translation is CASSGVNRVGQPQHF.

This chain connects TRBV28 to TRBJ2-7; perhaps TRBD1 as D (6 bases). Germline CDR1 MDHEN, CDR2 SYDVKM. CDR3 length: 15 residues. V was trimmed by 5 bases and J by 0 bases, leaving 14 bases between them. CDR3 coding DNA: TGTGCCAGCAGTCCTGGGACAACGAACTCCTACGAGCAGTACTTC. It yields the protein CASSPGTTNSYEQYF.

V usage is TRBV7-3 and J usage is TRBJ2-7, with 12 bases aligning to TRBD1. V trimming: 6 bases; J trimming: 0 bases; junction bases outside the gene matches: 0. This CDR3 spans 14 amino acids. The germline CDR1 and CDR2 sequences are SGHTA and FQGTGA. CDR3 DNA: TGTGCCAGCAGGGGACAGGGGGCCTCCTACGAGCAGTACTTC. It translates to CASRGQGASYEQYF. Full variable domain (missing parts from reference TRBV7-3 and TRBJ2-7): GAGVSQTPSNKVTEKGKYVELRCDPISGHTALYWYRQSLGQGPEFLIYFQGTGAADDSGLPNDRFFAVRPEGSVSTLKIQRTERGDSAVYLCASRGQGASYEQYFGPGTRLTVT.

V gene TRBV6-1 combines with J gene TRBJ1-5; 7 nucleotides line up with TRBD1. J gave up 6 bases and V 6 bases, and 8 bases lay outside the gene matches. The CDR3 length is 14 residues. Germline values: CDR1 MNHNS, CDR2 SASEGT. CDR3 sequence reads: CASRRQGEGQPQHF. CDR3 nucleotide sequence: TGTGCCAGCAGGAGACAGGGCGAGGGTCAGCCCCAGCATTTT.

The chain uses TRBV29-1 and TRBJ2-3; tentatively, D is TRBD1 (6 bases). The CDR3 is 15 amino acids. Germline CDR1 reads SQVTM; CDR2 reads ANQGSEA. V dropped 4 bases and J dropped 1 base, with 15 bases sitting between them. The CDR3, as DNA: TGCAGCGTTGGGGTTCAGGGGAGCCGCACAGATACGCAGTATTTT. Encoded protein: CSVGVQGSRTDTQYF.

The rearrangement joins TRBV27 to TRBJ1-2; unclear D gene. The germline CDR1 and CDR2 sequences are MNHEY and SMNVEV (reference sequence). The CDR3 is 12 residues long. Deletions cut 6 bases from V and 4 bases from J, with 9 bases between. The DNA of the CDR3 is TGTGCCAGCAGCGCCGAGGGCTATGGCTACACCTTC. Residues: CASSAEGYGYTF.

This clone was recorded once. V gene TRBV4-3 combines with J gene TRBJ2-7; 8 positions agree with TRBD1. Germline CDR1 is LGHNA and CDR2 is YSLEER. The CDR3 consists of 14 residues. Trimming removed 4 bases from V and 4 bases from J; junction bases left unmatched: 6. DNA of the CDR3: TGCGCCAGCAGCCTTCTCCAGGGGGCGTACGAGCAGTACTTC. Translated, it gives CASSLLQGAYEQYF.

The chain uses TRBV9 and TRBJ2-1; D not resolved. Germline V lookup: CDR1 SGDLS, CDR2 YYNGEE. V gave up 0 bases and J gave up 5 bases, with 9 bases separating them. The CDR3 consists of 14 residues. CDR3 in DNA: TGTGCCAGCAGCGTAGGTCGCTCTAACAATGAGCAGTTCTTC. Amino acids: CASSVGRSNNEQFF.

The gene calls are TRBV10-3 and TRBJ2-7, with D unresolved. The V gene lost 6 bases and the J gene lost 3 bases, with 12 bases spanning the gap. From germline, CDR1 is ENHRY and CDR2 SYGVKD. This CDR3 spans 13 amino acids. CDR3 protein: CAISKEGNYEQYF. The CDR3 DNA reads as TGTGCCATCAGCAAAGAAGGGAACTACGAGCAGTACTTC.

The count of this clone is one. V and J are TRBV5-4 and TRBJ2-7; 10 bases align to TRBD2. V dropped 5 bases and J dropped 2; count of bases not matched to a gene: 10. The CDR3 totals 16 residues. CDR1 SGHNT and CDR2 YYREEE come from the germline V gene (reference sequence). The CDR3 here is CASRRAGTSVTYEQYF. Written as DNA, the CDR3 is TGTGCCAGCAGAAGAGCCGGGACTAGCGTCACCTACGAGCAGTACTTC.

The chain carries TRBV19 and TRBJ2-2; no reliable D call. The CDR3 is 15 residues long. Trimming left V 0 bases short and J 4 bases short, with 9 bases between. Germline V CDR1 and CDR2: LNHDA, SQIVND (reference sequence). CDR3 protein: CASSIDWAGTGELFF. Here the CDR3 DNA reads TGTGCCAGTAGTATAGATTGGGCTGGCACCGGGGAGCTGTTTTTT.

The chain employs TRBV5-1 and TRBJ2-5; tentatively, D is TRBD1 or TRBD2 (5 bases each). The germline gives CDR1 SGHRS, CDR2 YFSETQ. The CDR3 spans 14 residues. The V end lost 2 bases, the J end lost 3 bases, and 11 bases lay between the germline ends. CDR3 protein: CASSFYRGEETQYF. The CDR3 nucleotides read TGCGCCAGCAGCTTTTACCGGGGCGAAGAGACCCAGTACTTC.

Regarding this clone: A junction boundary mismatches the germline segment, possibly from a read error. This chain connects TRBV28 to TRBJ1-4, with a possible D match to TRBD1 (5 bases). The germline CDR1 and CDR2 sequences are MDHEN and SYDVKM. The CDR3 totals 13 residues. As DNA, the CDR3 is TGTGCCAGCAGTTCTCCCCCGACAAGCAGGGAGCTTTTT. Translated, it gives CASSSPPTSRELF.

The J gene is TRBJ1-2, the V gene TRBV28; D is undetermined. From germline, CDR1 is MDHEN and CDR2 SYDVKM. With 3 bases removed from V and 0 bases from J, the gap between germline ends came to 5 bases. This CDR3 comprises 13 residues. The CDR3 bases are TGTGCCAGCAGTTTCCTAGCTAACTATGGCTACACCTTC. It codes for CASSFLANYGYTF.

The rearrangement links TRBV7-2 to TRBJ1-5; 10 bases map to TRBD1. The CDR3 extends over 14 amino acids. Germline V gene data show CDR1 as SGHTA and CDR2 as FQGNSA. After removal of 2 bases from V and 7 bases from J, the junction contained 2 bases not matched to a gene. This chain's CDR3 is CASSLRQGAQPQHF. In DNA form, the CDR3 reads TGTGCCAGCAGCTTAAGACAGGGGGCGCAGCCCCAGCATTTT.